This passage covers 3 T cell receptor beta chains from one sample sequenced in a study of regulatory T cells in long-lasting Graves disease. Construction of TCR beta libraries relied on iRepertoire HTBI primers and on Arm-PCR targeting CDR3 regions. Each CDR3 protein is one row after TCRdb ran MiXCR on the multiplex PCR reads. Among 450,000 to 500,000 distinct CDR3 sequences listed, around 15% were seen once. The sample's time point: newly diagnosed GD, antithyroid drugs for less than 3 months. Extracted RNA from PBMCs served as the source of the TCR library. Another study also made use of these data, one on T cells in Graves' hyperthyroidism and ophthalmopathy.

The sequencing used peripheral blood mononuclear cells (PBMCs), collected at new diagnosis, from a patient treated with antithyroid drugs. The receptors come from a man aged 35 to 55 with Graves disease.

Concerning this clonotype itself: It is unclear where the CDR3 begins or ends on the DNA, so no DNA is shown, and the CDR3 is as TCRdb lists it. V gene TRBV19 combines with J gene TRBJ2-2; the D segment call TRBD1 is taken from the table without a DNA check. Germline V gene sequence: CDR1 LNHDA, CDR2 SQIVND (reference sequence). The CDR3 spans 17 amino acids, including both terminal residues. The CDR3 here is CASSIVGAGAYTGELSF.

V usage is TRBV24-1 and J usage is TRBJ2-5; 8 bases align to TRBD2. The length of the CDR3 is 14 residues. CDR1 is KGHDR and CDR2 is SFDVKD in the germline V gene. V lost 3 bases to trimming and J lost 5 bases; unmatched junction nucleotides: 4. The CDR3 coding sequence is TGTGCCACCAGTGATATAGCGGGATCGGAGACCCAGTACTTC. Protein product: CATSDIAGSETQYF.

This clonotype was counted ten times or more. The chain joins TRBV12-3 or TRBV12-4 to TRBJ2-7; D perhaps matches TRBD1 (5 bases). This CDR3 region has 13 residues. V lost 6 bases and J lost 3, with 12 bases in between. In nucleotides, the CDR3 is TGTGCCAGCAGCCGAAGCCAGGGCTACGAGCAGTACTTC. This gives the protein CASSRSQGYEQYF.